This TCR beta chain was recorded in a study of shared clonotypes between healthy human individuals. Original data processing: In the immunoSEQ data, sequences were junction-only and lacked quality scores, so filtering differed. Data came from immunoSEQ multiplex PCR; TCRdb stores just in-frame clones and leaves some out. From that table come the V and J calls and clone size; the DNA was used to work out D and trimming. The table lists about 2 million clones, about 95% of them singletons. The germline V and J ends were trimmed by 1 base and 5 bases, with 8 bases remaining between them. This CDR3 comprises 13 residues. CDR1 is MNHNY and CDR2 is SVGAGI in the germline V gene (reference sequence). Regarding the study as a whole: Sampling covered nothing but blood. Tissue TCR repertoires likely differ from those found in blood. Clonotype sharing among the donors was expected to vary with sequencing depth.

As defined, naive CD8 cells were CD45RO-negative and positively selected for CCR7, with terminally differentiated effector memory CD45RA+ cells excluded. Concerning this clone itself: Its antigen remains unidentified.

Sequencing input: naive CD8+ T cells sorted from blood. The chain is built from TRBV6-6 and TRBJ2-5; D not certain. This TCR was recovered from a man between 18 and 35 years old in good health. In DNA form, the CDR3 reads TGTGCCAGCAGTTACTTATCTCGGGAGACCCAGTACTTC. Translated: CASSYLSRETQYF.